These 7 T cell receptor beta chains originate from one sample sequenced in a study of blood T cell repertoires in COVID-19. TCRdb's copy holds only in-frame clones and misses some; the assay was immunoSEQ multiplex PCR. Of approximately 300,000 clones listed, more than 70% are singletons. Material for sequencing was PBMCs or T cells enriched from blood (not recorded which). These receptor sequences come from a woman aged 30 to 39 who had recovered from COVID-19.

This clone was detected only once. The chain links TRBV19 to TRBJ2-7; TRBD1 aligns across 8 bases. V lost 4 bases to trimming and J lost 4 bases; unmatched junction nucleotides: 6. CDR1 LNHDA and CDR2 SQIVND come from the germline V gene (reference sequence). The CDR3 is made up of 14 amino acids. CDR3 residues: CASSTQGAGYEQYF. CDR3 bases: TGTGCCAGTAGTACCCAGGGGGCGGGTTACGAGCAGTACTTC.

The CDR3 sequence: CASSVISGGLSTDTQYF. The CDR3 DNA is TGTGCCAGCAGCGTAATAAGCGGGGGGCTTAGCACAGATACGCAGTATTTT. This chain links TRBV9 with TRBJ2-3; TRBD2 aligns across 9 bases. Germline V gives CDR1 SGDLS, CDR2 YYNGEE. The CDR3 covers 17 residues. With 1 base clipped from V and 0 bases from J, the junction kept 6 bases outside the gene matches.

The chain employs TRBV7-6 and TRBJ1-2; 7 bases agree with TRBD1. J gave up 4 bases and V 6 bases, and 5 bases lay outside the gene matches. The CDR3 runs 13 residues. The germline CDR1 and CDR2 sequences are SGHVS and FNYEAQ. The CDR3 sequence is CASRPTGAYGYTF. CDR3 DNA sequence: TGTGCCAGCAGACCTACAGGGGCCTATGGCTACACCTTC.

CDR3 nucleotides: TGTGCCAGCAAGGTGGGGGGATTTTATAGCACAGATACGCAGTATTTT. As protein: CASKVGGFYSTDTQYF. The rearrangement links TRBV7-2 to TRBJ2-3; D is perhaps TRBD2 (6 bases). V was trimmed by 7 bases and J by 0 bases, leaving 17 bases between them. Germline CDR1 is SGHTA and CDR2 is FQGNSA. This CDR3 has 16 residues.

V usage is TRBV5-1 and J usage is TRBJ2-2; no firm D call. Germline V gene sequence: CDR1 SGHRS, CDR2 YFSETQ. V lost 0 bases and J 3 bases, leaving 3 bases between the germline ends. The CDR3 length is 13 residues. The CDR3 DNA reads as TGCGCCAGCAGCTTGGCAGACACCGGGGAGCTGTTTTTT. It specifies CASSLADTGELFF.

The rearrangement uses TRBV19 and TRBJ1-5, with 8 nucleotides matching TRBD1. This CDR3 has 16 residues. V trimming: 3 bases; J trimming: 3 bases; junction bases outside the gene matches: 7. The germline gives CDR1 LNHDA, CDR2 SQIVND (reference sequence). CDR3 DNA: TGTGCCAGTAGTATGTCGACAGGGGCTACCAATCAGCCCCAGCATTTT. Amino acids: CASSMSTGATNQPQHF.

This clone came up once. CDR3 sequence: CATSDPSTGGNEQFF. CDR3 in DNA: TGTGCCACCAGTGATCCGTCGACAGGGGGCAATGAGCAGTTCTTC. This chain joins TRBV24-1 and TRBJ2-1, with TRBD1 matching over 9 bases. Germline CDR1 KGHDR, CDR2 SFDVKD. V was clipped by 3 bases and J by 6 bases; unmatched bases: 5. CDR3 length: 15 amino acids.